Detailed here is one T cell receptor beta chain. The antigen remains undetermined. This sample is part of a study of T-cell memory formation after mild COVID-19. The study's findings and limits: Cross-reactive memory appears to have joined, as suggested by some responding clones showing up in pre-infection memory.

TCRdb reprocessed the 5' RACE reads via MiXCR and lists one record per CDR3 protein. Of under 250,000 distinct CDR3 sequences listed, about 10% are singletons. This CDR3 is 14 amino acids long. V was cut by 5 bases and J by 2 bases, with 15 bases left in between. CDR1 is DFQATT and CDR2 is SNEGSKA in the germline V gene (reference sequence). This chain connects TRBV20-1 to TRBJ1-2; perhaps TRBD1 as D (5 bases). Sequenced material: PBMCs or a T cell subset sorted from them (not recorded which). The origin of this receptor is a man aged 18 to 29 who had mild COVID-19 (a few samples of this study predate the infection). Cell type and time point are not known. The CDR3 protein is CSASGTVLNYGYTF. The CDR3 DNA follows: TGCAGTGCTTCGGGGACGGTGCTGAACTATGGCTACACCTTC.